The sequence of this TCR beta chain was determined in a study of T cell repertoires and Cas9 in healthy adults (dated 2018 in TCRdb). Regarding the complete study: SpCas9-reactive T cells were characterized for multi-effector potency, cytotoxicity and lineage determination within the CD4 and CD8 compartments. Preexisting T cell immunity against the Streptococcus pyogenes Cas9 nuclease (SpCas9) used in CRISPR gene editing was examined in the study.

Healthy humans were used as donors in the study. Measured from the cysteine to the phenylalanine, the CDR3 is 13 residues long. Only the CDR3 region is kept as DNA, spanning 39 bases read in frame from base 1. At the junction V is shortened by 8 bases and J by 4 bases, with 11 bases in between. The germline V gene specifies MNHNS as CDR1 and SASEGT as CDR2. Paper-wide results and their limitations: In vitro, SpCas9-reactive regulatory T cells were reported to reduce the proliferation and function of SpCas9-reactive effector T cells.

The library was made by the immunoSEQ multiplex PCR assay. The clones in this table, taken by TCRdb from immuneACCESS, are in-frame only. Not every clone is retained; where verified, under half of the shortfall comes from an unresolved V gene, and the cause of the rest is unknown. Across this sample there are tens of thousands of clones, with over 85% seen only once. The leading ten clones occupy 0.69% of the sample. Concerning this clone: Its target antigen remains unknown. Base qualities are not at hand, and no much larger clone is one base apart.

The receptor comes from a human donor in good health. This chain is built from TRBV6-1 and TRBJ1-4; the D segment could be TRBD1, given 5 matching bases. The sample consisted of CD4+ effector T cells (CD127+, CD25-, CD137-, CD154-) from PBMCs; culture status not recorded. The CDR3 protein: CASSTALNEKLFF. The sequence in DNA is TGTGCCAGCTCGACAGCCCTTAATGAAAAACTGTTTTTT.